What follows describes a single TCR beta chain. The antigen remains undetermined. From RNA transcripts, TCR beta CDR3 regions were amplified. The TCR CDR3 first-round RT-PCR relied on the HTBI primer set. MiXCR was run by TCRdb on the multiplex PCR reads, yielding one entry per CDR3 protein. The sample shows fewer than 900,000 distinct CDR3 sequences, about 15% of them seen only once. This sample was included in a study of T cells in Graves' hyperthyroidism and ophthalmopathy. Whole-study findings and limits: Most expanded thyroid clonotypes above 0.001 recurred in blood.

After removal of 7 bases from V and 5 bases from J, the junction contained 9 bases not matched to a gene. In germline, CDR1 is MNHNS, CDR2 SASEGT. The CDR3 is made up of 15 amino acids. The chain couples TRBV6-1 to TRBJ2-1; 9 bases fit TRBD2. The sequencing sample was made of blood. This TCR was sampled from a young man with Graves' hyperthyroidism. The CDR3 DNA is TGTGCCAGCACCAACGTAGCGGGAGCTAACAATGAGCAGTTCTTC. It encodes CASTNVAGANNEQFF.